This TCR beta chain derives from a study of blood T cell repertoires in COVID-19. Study-wide context: Material from acute and convalescent COVID-19 was sourced from the United States, Italy and Spain.

Which cohort a participant joined came from the clinical history participants gave. There are 15 residues in the CDR3. The V gene's germline CDR1 is KGHSH and CDR2 LQKENI. Germline trimming cut 3 bases from V and 0 bases from J; bases unmatched to any gene: 3. Assay: immunoSEQ multiplex PCR; the TCRdb copy retains only in-frame clones and omits some. This table has some 130,000 clones, around 73% appearing once. The V call is TRBV18, the J call TRBJ2-3; 7 bases match TRBD1. Sequenced input: PBMCs or T cells enriched from blood (not recorded which). The TCR comes from a woman in her 50s who had recovered from COVID-19. The CDR3 DNA follows: TGTGCCAGCTCACCCTCACAGGGGAGCACAGATACGCAGTATTTT. Protein: CASSPSQGSTDTQYF. Full variable domain (rest looked up from reference TRBV18 and TRBJ2-3): NAGVMQNPRHLVRRRGQEARLRCSPMKGHSHVYWYRQLPEEGLKFMVYLQKENIIDESGMPKERFSAEFPKEGPSILRIQQVVRGDSAAYFCASSPSQGSTDTQYFGPGTRLTVL.